The clone carrying this TCR beta chain was seen at least ten times. The sample belongs to a study of Graves' ophthalmopathy and Graves' hyperthyroidism. Amplified material comprised TCR beta CDR3 regions derived from RNA transcripts. The workflow started with a first-round RT-PCR run with HTBI primers and then moved on to a second-round multiplex PCR. A single record per CDR3 protein comes from TCRdb applying MiXCR to the multiplex PCR reads. The sample has about 370,000 distinct CDR3 sequences, approximately 17% seen once; the top ten hold 2.4%. Looked up from germline, CDR1 is SGHTA and CDR2 is FQGTGA. Trimming at V came to 4 bases and at J to 6 bases, leaving 5 bases not matched to a gene. The CDR3 consists of 13 residues.

The chain joins TRBV7-3 to TRBJ1-1; TRBD1 matches 7 bases. The sequence was obtained from an adult woman with stable Graves' hyperthyroidism. Material: peripheral blood. This CDR3 reads CASSWDSGSEAFF. The DNA for the CDR3 is TGTGCCAGCAGCTGGGACAGTGGCTCTGAAGCTTTCTTT.